Following are 23 T cell receptor beta chains from one sample sequenced in a study of blood T cell repertoires in COVID-19. Method: immunoSEQ multiplex PCR; TCRdb's copy keeps in-frame clones and lacks some. The sample gives about 210,000 clones, around 90% of which show up once; around a tenth is in the top ten. Specimen: PBMCs or T cells enriched from blood (not recorded which). These receptors were obtained from a young man with acute COVID-19.

The J gene is TRBJ2-1, the V gene TRBV7-2; tentatively, D is TRBD2 (6 bases). Germline V gene lookup returns CDR1 SGHTA and CDR2 FQGNSA. CDR3 size: 15 residues. Trimming took 3 bases from V and 5 from J, leaving 14 bases between them. This CDR3 reads CASSLGGGPNNEQFF. The DNA for the CDR3 is TGTGCCAGCAGCTTGGGGGGAGGCCCCAACAATGAGCAGTTCTTC.

The V gene is TRBV18, the J gene TRBJ2-7, with D unresolved. Trimming left V 0 bases short and J 6 bases short, with 6 bases between. From germline, CDR1 is KGHSH and CDR2 LQKENI. The CDR3 has 12 amino acids. The CDR3 protein is CASSPPAGEQYF. Here the CDR3 DNA reads TGTGCCAGCTCACCACCGGCAGGCGAGCAGTACTTC.

The V gene is TRBV9, the J gene TRBJ2-5; D may be TRBD2 (6 bases). The V gene's germline CDR1 is SGDLS and CDR2 YYNGEE. This CDR3 comprises 13 residues. Trimming removed 3 bases from V and 5 bases from J, with 11 bases in between. The CDR3 DNA is TGTGCCAGCAGCGGAAGGAGCGGGGAGACCCAGTACTTC. Translation gives CASSGRSGETQYF.

This chain joins TRBV28 and TRBJ2-1; TRBD2 might be the D (6 bases). CDR1 is MDHEN and CDR2 is SYDVKM in the germline V gene. Trimming pared 8 bases from V and 0 bases from J, leaving 14 bases between. The CDR3 runs 15 residues. The CDR3 loop reads CASSLGLSSYNEQFF. The DNA of the CDR3 is TGTGCCAGCTCTCTGGGACTGAGCTCCTACAATGAGCAGTTCTTC.

The chain carries TRBV7-2 and TRBJ1-1, with D unclear. V lost 5 bases, J lost 10 bases, and 20 bases lay in between. This CDR3 has 14 residues. The germline V gene encodes CDR1 SGHTA and CDR2 FQGNSA. CDR3 amino acids: CASSQTVYSGGAFF. CDR3 nucleotide sequence: TGTGCCAGCAGCCAAACGGTCTACAGCGGTGGAGCTTTCTTT.

The chain is built from TRBV7-9 and TRBJ2-4, with a possible D match to TRBD1 (5 bases). The germline gives CDR1 SEHNR, CDR2 FQNEAQ (reference sequence). V was trimmed by 6 bases and J by 6 bases, leaving 18 bases between them. CDR3 size: 15 residues. DNA for the CDR3: TGTGCCAGCAGTCTAGAGGTCAAAGGGGCAAACATTCAGTACTTC. As protein: CASSLEVKGANIQYF. Complete variable domain (other parts from reference TRBV7-9 and TRBJ2-4): DTGVSQNPRHKITKRGQNVTFRCDPISEHNRLYWYRQTLGQGPEFLTYFQNEAQLEKSRLLSDRFSAERPKGSFSTLEIQRTEQGDSAMYLCASSLEVKGANIQYFGAGTRLSVL.

V is TRBV6-2 or TRBV6-3 and J is TRBJ2-7, with 8 nucleotides matching TRBD2. Unmatched junction bases numbered 6, after V lost 5 bases and J lost 0 bases. The CDR3 contains 15 residues. CDR1 and CDR2 (germline): MNHEY, SVGEGT. The CDR3 DNA follows: TGTGCCAGCAGTCAACTAGCGGTAAGCTCCTACGAGCAGTACTTC. It encodes CASSQLAVSSYEQYF.

The chain carries TRBV10-3 and TRBJ2-7, with TRBD2 identical over 10 bases. V trimming: 4 bases; J trimming: 7 bases; junction bases outside the gene matches: 7. This CDR3 is 14 amino acids long. CDR1 is ENHRY and CDR2 is SYGVKD in the germline V gene. The CDR3, as DNA: TGTGCCATCAGTGCAACTAGCGGGATCTATGAGCAGTACTTC. It yields the protein CAISATSGIYEQYF.

The chain couples TRBV11-2 to TRBJ1-1; D is perhaps TRBD1 (5 bases). Trimming removed 5 bases from V and 11 bases from J, with 15 bases in between. The CDR3 length is 12 residues. The germline gives CDR1 SGHAT, CDR2 FQNNGV. The CDR3 reads CASSGAGVDAFF. The DNA of the CDR3 is TGTGCCAGCAGCGGGGCTGGGGTAGACGCTTTCTTT.

This chain uses TRBV5-4 with TRBJ2-1; 10 positions agree with TRBD1. The CDR3 is made up of 14 amino acids. Trimming at V came to 7 bases and at J to 5 bases, leaving 6 bases not matched to a gene. CDR1 is SGHNT, CDR2 YYREEE, per germline (reference sequence). For the CDR3, the DNA is TGTGCCAGCGAAAAGGGACAGGGGAACAATGAGCAGTTCTTC. It yields the protein CASEKGQGNNEQFF.

The chain couples TRBV4-2 to TRBJ1-1; D is unclear. Trimming removed 2 bases from V and 3 bases from J, with 13 bases in between. Germline V gene sequence: CDR1 LGHNA, CDR2 YNFKEQ. This CDR3 comprises 15 residues. This CDR3 is CASSQKPGRDTEAFF. The DNA of the CDR3 is TGTGCCAGCAGCCAAAAACCCGGGCGGGACACTGAAGCTTTCTTT.

The rearrangement uses TRBV27 and TRBJ2-1, with 11 bases identical to TRBD2. The CDR3 totals 15 residues. Per germline, CDR1 MNHEY and CDR2 SMNVEV (reference sequence). Trimming removed 5 bases from V and 10 bases from J; junction bases left unmatched: 10. The CDR3 nucleotides read TGTGCCAGCAGTACCGGGACTAGCGGTATGGGCGAGCAGTTCTTC. Translated, it gives CASSTGTSGMGEQFF.

V gene TRBV19 combines with J gene TRBJ2-1; TRBD1 matches 8 bases. Per the germline V gene, CDR1 is LNHDA and CDR2 is SQIVND (reference sequence). V trimming: 10 bases; J trimming: 9 bases; junction bases outside the gene matches: 5. The CDR3 has 11 amino acids. CDR3 sequence: CATGQGFEQFF. CDR3 DNA: TGTGCCACCGGACAGGGTTTTGAGCAGTTCTTC.

The chain carries TRBV28 and TRBJ2-5, with 11 nucleotides matching TRBD2. In germline, CDR1 is MDHEN, CDR2 SYDVKM. V shed 6 bases and J 0 bases; nucleotides not matched to a gene: 3. The CDR3 covers 15 residues. This CDR3 is CASSPGLADQETQYF. In DNA, the CDR3 is TGTGCCAGCAGCCCGGGACTAGCGGACCAAGAGACCCAGTACTTC.

The chain has TRBV6-2 or TRBV6-3 and TRBJ1-2; the match to TRBD1 covers 9 bases. CDR1 and CDR2 (germline): MNHEY, SVGEGT. V lost 4 bases, J lost 7 bases, and 1 base stayed unmatched. CDR3 length equals 12 residues. This CDR3 is CASSWTGVGYTF. The CDR3 DNA follows: TGTGCCAGCAGTTGGACAGGGGTTGGCTACACCTTC.

The chain links TRBV7-6 to TRBJ2-2; TRBD1 might be the D (5 bases). This CDR3 has 16 residues. V shed 0 bases and J shed 8 bases, with 16 bases lying between them. The V gene's germline CDR1 is SGHVS and CDR2 FNYEAQ. In nucleotides, the CDR3 is TGTGCCAGCAGCTTAGCGGTCGGGCAGGGCATGGGGGAGCTGTTTTTT. Its protein product is CASSLAVGQGMGELFF.

The V call is TRBV11-3, the J call TRBJ1-2; tentative D call: TRBD1 (6 bases). Trimming left V 4 bases short and J 3 bases short, with 21 bases between. The CDR3 runs 17 residues. Germline assignment: CDR1 SGHNT and CDR2 YENEEA. The CDR3 loop reads CASSSGQGRGGDYGYTF. The CDR3 DNA reads as TGTGCCAGCAGCTCCGGACAAGGAAGAGGGGGGGACTATGGCTACACCTTC.

V usage is TRBV19 and J usage is TRBJ2-2, with TRBD1 matching 7 bases. There are 18 residues in the CDR3. The J segment lost 1 base and the V segment lost 0 bases, leaving 8 bases of the junction unmatched. CDR1 and CDR2 from the germline V gene are LNHDA and SQIVND (reference sequence). CDR3 sequence reads: CASSIESGGRGNTGELFF. The CDR3 nucleotides are TGTGCCAGTAGTATAGAGTCAGGGGGACGGGGGAACACCGGGGAGCTGTTTTTT.

This clone was seen at least ten times. The V and J genes are TRBV28 and TRBJ2-3; possibly TRBD2 for D (5 bases). V was clipped by 8 bases and J by 3 bases, with 12 bases between them. Germline V gene lookup returns CDR1 MDHEN and CDR2 SYDVKM. CDR3 length: 13 amino acids. The CDR3 nucleotides are TGTGCCAGCCTTCCTACGGGGACAGATACGCAGTATTTT. Translating it yields CASLPTGTDTQYF.

This chain links TRBV11-3 with TRBJ2-1; TRBD2 aligns across 14 bases. The trim removed 5 bases at V and 2 bases at J, leaving 14 bases unmatched. Germline V gene lookup returns CDR1 SGHNT and CDR2 YENEEA. The CDR3 loop spans 20 amino acids. CDR3 sequence: CASSKYPGTSGSTTYNEQFF. The CDR3 DNA is TGTGCCAGCAGCAAATACCCGGGGACTAGCGGGAGTACCACCTACAATGAGCAGTTCTTC.

In this sample, this clone turned up once. V gene TRBV7-9 combines with J gene TRBJ1-2, with 8 bases that match TRBD1. After removal of 5 bases from V and 9 bases from J, the junction contained 5 bases not matched to a gene. The germline CDR1 and CDR2 sequences are SEHNR and FQNEAQ (reference sequence). The CDR3 runs 12 residues. CDR3 in amino acids: CASSLRDRRYTF. The CDR3 DNA follows: TGTGCCAGCAGCCTCAGGGACAGGCGCTACACCTTC.

The chain links TRBV10-3 to TRBJ2-2; 11 bases line up with TRBD2. The CDR3 consists of 18 residues. Germline V gives CDR1 ENHRY, CDR2 SYGVKD. Germline trimming cut 0 bases from V and 0 bases from J; bases unmatched to any gene: 3. The CDR3 DNA is TGTGCCATCAGTGAGTCGGGACTAGCGGCTGCGAACACCGGGGAGCTGTTTTTT. Translating gives CAISESGLAAANTGELFF.

The rearrangement uses TRBV7-9 and TRBJ2-2, with D maybe TRBD2 (5 bases). V gave up 6 bases and J gave up 4 bases, with 9 bases separating them. Germline V lookup: CDR1 SEHNR, CDR2 FQNEAQ (reference sequence). CDR3 length: 13 amino acids. CDR3 in DNA: TGTGCCAGCAGTGGCGGGCCCACCGGGGAGCTGTTTTTT. It encodes CASSGGPTGELFF.